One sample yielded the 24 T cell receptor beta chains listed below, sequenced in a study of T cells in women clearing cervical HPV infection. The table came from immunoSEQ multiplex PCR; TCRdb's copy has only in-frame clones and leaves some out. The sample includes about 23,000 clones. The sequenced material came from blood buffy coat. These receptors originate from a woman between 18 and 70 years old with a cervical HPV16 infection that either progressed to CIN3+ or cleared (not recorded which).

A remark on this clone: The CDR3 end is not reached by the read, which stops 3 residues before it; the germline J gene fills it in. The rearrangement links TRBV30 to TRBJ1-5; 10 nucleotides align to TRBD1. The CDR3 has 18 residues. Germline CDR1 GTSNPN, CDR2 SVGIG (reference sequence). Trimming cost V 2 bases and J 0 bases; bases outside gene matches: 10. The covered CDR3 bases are TGTGCCTGGAGTTTATTAAGACAGGGGGCCAATAGCAATCAGCCC. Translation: CAWSLLRQGANSNQP. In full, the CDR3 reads CAWSLLRQGANSNQPQHF.

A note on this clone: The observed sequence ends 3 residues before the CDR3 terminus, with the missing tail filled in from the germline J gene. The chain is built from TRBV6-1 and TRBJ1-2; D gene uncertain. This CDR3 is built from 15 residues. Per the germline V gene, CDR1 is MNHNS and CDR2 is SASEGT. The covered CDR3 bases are TGTGCCAGCAGTGAACACGAATACAATTTGTGGGGC. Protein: CASSEHEYNLWG. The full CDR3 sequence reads CASSEHEYNLWGYTF.

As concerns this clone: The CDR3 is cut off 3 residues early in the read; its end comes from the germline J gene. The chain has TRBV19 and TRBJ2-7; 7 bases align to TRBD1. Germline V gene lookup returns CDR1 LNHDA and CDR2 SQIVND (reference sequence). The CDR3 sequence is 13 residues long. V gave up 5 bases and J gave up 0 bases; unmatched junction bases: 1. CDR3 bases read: TGTGCCAGTAGTCGGGACAGCTCCTACGAG. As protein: CASSRDSSYE. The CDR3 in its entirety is CASSRDSSYEQYF.

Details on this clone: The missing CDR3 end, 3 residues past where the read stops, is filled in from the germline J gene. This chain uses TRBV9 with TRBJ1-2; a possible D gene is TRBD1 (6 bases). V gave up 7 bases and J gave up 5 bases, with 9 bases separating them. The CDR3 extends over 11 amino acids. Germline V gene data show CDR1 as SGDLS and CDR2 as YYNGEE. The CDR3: CASWGRYGYTF. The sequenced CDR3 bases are TGTGCCAGCTGGGGGCGGTATGGC.

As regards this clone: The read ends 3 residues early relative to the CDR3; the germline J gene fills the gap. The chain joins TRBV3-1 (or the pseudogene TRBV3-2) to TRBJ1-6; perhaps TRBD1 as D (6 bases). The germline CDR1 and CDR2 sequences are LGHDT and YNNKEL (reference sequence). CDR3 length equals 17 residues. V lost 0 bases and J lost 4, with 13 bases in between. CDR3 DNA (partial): TGTGCCAGCAGCCAAGAAGGGGGGGGTCGATATAATTCACCC. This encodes CASSQEGGGRYNSP. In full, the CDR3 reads CASSQEGGGRYNSPLHF.

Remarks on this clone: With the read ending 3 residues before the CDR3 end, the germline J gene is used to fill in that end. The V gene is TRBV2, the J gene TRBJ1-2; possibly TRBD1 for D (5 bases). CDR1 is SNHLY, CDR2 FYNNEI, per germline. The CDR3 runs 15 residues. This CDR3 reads CASSVAGGISYDYTF. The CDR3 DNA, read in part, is TGTGCCAGCAGCGTAGCGGGGGGTATCTCCTACGAC.

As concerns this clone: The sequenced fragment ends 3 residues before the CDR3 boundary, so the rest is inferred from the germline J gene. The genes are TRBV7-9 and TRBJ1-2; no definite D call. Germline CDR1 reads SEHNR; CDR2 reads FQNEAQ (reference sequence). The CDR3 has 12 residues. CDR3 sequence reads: CASSLGVQGYTF. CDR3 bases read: TGTGCCAGCAGCCTAGGCGTGCAAGGC.

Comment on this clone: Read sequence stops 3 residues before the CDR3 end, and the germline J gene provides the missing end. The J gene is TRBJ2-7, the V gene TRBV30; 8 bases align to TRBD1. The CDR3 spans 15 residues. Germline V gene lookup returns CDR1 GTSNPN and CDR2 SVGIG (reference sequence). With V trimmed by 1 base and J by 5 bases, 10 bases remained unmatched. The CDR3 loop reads CAWSGGTGETDEQYF. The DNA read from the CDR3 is TGTGCCTGGAGTGGAGGGACAGGAGAAACGGACGAG.

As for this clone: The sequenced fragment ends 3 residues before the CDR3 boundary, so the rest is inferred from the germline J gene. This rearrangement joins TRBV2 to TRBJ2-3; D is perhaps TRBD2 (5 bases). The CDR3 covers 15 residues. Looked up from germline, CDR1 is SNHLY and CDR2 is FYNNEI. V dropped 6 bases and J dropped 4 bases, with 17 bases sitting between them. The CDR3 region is CASRPNGLGADTQYF. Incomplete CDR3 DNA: TGTGCCAGCAGGCCTAATGGACTTGGAGCAGATACG.

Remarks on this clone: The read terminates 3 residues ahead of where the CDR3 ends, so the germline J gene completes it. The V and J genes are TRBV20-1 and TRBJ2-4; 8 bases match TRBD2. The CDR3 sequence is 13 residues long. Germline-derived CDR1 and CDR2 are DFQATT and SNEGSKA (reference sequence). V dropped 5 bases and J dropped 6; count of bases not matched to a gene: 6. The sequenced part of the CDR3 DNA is TGCAGTGCTCCCCCGGGGGGGAGAAACATT. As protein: CSAPPGGRNI. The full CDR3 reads CSAPPGGRNIQYF.

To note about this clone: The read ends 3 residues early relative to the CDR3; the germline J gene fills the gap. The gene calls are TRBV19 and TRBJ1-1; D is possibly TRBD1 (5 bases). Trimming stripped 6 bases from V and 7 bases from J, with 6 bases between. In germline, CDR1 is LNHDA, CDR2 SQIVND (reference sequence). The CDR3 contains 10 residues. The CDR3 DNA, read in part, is TGTGCCAGTAGAGACAGTGAA. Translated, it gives CASRDSE. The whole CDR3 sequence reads CASRDSEAFF.

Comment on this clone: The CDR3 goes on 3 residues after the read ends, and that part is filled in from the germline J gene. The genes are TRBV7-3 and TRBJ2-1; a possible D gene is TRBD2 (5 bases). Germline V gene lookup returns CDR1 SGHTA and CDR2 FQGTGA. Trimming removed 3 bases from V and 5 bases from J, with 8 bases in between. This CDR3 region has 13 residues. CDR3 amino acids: CASSLERNNEQFF. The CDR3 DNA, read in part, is TGTGCCAGCAGCTTGGAGCGGAACAATGAG.

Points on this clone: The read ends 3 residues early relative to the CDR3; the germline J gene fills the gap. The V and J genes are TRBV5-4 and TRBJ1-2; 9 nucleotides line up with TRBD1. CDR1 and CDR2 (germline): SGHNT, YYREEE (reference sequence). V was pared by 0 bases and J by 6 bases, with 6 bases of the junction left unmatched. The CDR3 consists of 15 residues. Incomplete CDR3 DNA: TGTGCCAGCAGCTTGGGCCCAGGGACAGGGAATGGC. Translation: CASSLGPGTGNG. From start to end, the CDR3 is CASSLGPGTGNGYTF. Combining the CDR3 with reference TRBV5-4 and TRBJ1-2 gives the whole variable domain ETGVTQSPTHLIKTRGQQVTLRCSSQSGHNTVSWYQQALGQGPQFIFQYYREEENGRGNFPPRFSGLQFPNYSSELNVNALELDDSALYLCASSLGPGTGNGYTFGSGTRLTVV.

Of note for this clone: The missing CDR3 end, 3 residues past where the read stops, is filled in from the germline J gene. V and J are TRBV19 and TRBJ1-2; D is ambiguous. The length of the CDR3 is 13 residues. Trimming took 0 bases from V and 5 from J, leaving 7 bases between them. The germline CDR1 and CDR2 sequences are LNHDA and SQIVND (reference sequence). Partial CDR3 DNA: TGTGCCAGTAGTATAGACACAGAATATGGC. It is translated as CASSIDTEYG. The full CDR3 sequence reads CASSIDTEYGYTF.

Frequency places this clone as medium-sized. CDR3 bases read: TGTGCCAGCAGTCTGGCCGAGGGCAGGGAG. This codes for CASSLAEGRE. The entire CDR3 is CASSLAEGRELFF. The rearrangement joins TRBV14 to TRBJ2-2; a weak D match, TRBD2 (5 bases). The read halts 3 residues ahead of the CDR3 end, with the missing end drawn from the germline J gene. Trimming removed 6 bases at V and 9 bases at J, with 14 bases between. This CDR3 region has 13 residues. Germline V gene sequence: CDR1 SGHDN, CDR2 FVKESK. The entire variable domain, with the rest obtained from reference TRBV14 and TRBJ2-2, is as follows: EAGVTQFPSHSVIEKGQTVTLRCDPISGHDNLYWYRRVMGKEIKFLLHFVKESKQDESGMPNNRFLAERTGGTYSTLKVQPAELEDSGVYFCASSLAEGRELFFGEGSRLTVL.

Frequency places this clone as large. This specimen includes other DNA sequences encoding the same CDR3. The sequenced CDR3 bases are TGTGCCAGCAGTTTACGTGTGGAGACC. It codes for CASSLRVET. The CDR3, in full, reads CASSLRVETQYF. The chain is built from TRBV12-3 or TRBV12-4 and TRBJ2-5, with D unclear. The read ends 3 residues early relative to the CDR3; the germline J gene fills the gap. Trimming stripped 2 bases from V and 5 bases from J, with 6 bases between. The CDR3 is made up of 12 amino acids.

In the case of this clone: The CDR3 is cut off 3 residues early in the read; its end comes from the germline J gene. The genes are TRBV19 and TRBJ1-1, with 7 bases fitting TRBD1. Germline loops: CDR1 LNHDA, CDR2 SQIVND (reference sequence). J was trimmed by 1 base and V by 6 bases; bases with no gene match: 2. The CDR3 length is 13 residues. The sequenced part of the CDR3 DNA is TGTGCCAGTAGCCGGGACAGGAACACTGAA. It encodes CASSRDRNTE. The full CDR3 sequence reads CASSRDRNTEAFF.

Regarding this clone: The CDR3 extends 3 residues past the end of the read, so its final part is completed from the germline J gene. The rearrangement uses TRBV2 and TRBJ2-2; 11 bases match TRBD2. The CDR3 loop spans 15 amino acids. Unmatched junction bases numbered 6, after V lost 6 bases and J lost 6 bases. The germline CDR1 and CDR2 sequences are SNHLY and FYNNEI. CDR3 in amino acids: CASSLTSGIPGELFF. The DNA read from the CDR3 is TGTGCCAGCAGCCTGACTAGCGGGATCCCCGGGGAG. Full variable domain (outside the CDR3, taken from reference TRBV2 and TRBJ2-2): EPEVTQTPSHQVTQMGQEVILRCVPISNHLYFYWYRQILGQKVEFLVSFYNNEISEKSEIFDDQFSVERPDGSNFTLKIRSTKLEDSAMYFCASSLTSGIPGELFFGEGSRLTVL.

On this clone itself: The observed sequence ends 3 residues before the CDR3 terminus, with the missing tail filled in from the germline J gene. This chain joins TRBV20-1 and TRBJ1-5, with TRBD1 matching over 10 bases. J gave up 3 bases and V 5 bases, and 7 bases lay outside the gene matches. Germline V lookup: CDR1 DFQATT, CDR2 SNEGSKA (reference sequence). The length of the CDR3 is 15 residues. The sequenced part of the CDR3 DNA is TGCAGTGCTCAGAGGACAGGGGGTTACAATCAGCCC. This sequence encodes CSAQRTGGYNQP. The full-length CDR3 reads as CSAQRTGGYNQPQHF.

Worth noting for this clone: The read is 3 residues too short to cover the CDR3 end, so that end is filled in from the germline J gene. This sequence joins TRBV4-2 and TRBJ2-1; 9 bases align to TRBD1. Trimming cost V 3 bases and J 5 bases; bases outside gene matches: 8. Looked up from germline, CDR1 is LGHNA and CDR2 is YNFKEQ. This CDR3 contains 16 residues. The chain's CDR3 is CASSQVGQGSDNEQFF. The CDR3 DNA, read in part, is TGTGCCAGCAGCCAGGTAGGACAGGGGAGTGACAATGAG.

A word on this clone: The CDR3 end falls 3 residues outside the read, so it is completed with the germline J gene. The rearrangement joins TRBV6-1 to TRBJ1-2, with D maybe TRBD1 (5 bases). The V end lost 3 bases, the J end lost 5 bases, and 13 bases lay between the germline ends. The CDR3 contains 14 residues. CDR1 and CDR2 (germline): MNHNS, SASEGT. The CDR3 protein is CASSDLTVGYGYTF. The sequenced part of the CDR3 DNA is TGTGCCAGCAGTGATCTGACAGTAGGGTATGGC.

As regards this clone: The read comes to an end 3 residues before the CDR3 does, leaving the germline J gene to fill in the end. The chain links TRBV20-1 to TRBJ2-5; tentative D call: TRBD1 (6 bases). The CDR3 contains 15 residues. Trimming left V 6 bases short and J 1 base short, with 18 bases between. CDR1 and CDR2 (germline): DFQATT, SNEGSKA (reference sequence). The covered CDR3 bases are TGCAGTGCCATCCGCAGGGGCTACTCCCAAGAGACC. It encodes CSAIRRGYSQET. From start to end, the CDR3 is CSAIRRGYSQETQYF.

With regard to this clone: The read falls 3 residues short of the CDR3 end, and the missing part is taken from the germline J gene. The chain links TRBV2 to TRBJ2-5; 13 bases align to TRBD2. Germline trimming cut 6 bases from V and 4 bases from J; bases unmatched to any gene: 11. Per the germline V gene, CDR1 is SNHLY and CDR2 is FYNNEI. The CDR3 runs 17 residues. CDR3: CASSSRSGTSGAETQYF. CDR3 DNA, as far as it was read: TGTGCCAGCAGCTCCCGATCCGGGACTAGCGGGGCAGAGACC.

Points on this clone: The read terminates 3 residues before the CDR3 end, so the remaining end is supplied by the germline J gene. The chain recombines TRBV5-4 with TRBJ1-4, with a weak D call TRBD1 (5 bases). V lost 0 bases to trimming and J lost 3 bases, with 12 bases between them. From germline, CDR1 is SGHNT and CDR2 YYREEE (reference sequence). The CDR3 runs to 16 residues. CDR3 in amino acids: CASSLVGGRANEKLFF. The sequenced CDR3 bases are TGTGCCAGCAGCTTGGTGGGGGGACGGGCTAATGAAAAA.